This paragraph covers one TCR beta chain sequence. What it binds is unknown. Germline V gene lookup returns CDR1 MNHNS and CDR2 SASEGT. The CDR3 is made up of 13 amino acids. Trimming pared 5 bases from V and 2 bases from J, leaving 10 bases between. Data came from immunoSEQ multiplex PCR; TCRdb stores just in-frame clones and leaves some out. The data hold 69,000 or so clones, with roughly nine tenths observed a single time. Second doses were pooled across both intervals (about 4 or about 12 weeks). These data come from a study of T cell responses to AZD1222 COVID-19 vaccine. The study's findings and limits: Two AZD1222 doses significantly raised spike-specific TCR breadth and depth over controls. Close to half of spike-specific TCRs reportedly recognize unmutated variant regions.

This receptor was taken from an adult who received the AZD1222 COVID-19 vaccine. This chain links TRBV6-1 with TRBJ2-7, with D unresolved. The sample here was peripheral blood, taken 28 days after the second AZD1222 dose. The CDR3 loop reads CASSTGSAYEQYF. CDR3 sequence (DNA): TGTGCCAGCAGTACTGGGTCCGCCTACGAGCAGTACTTC.